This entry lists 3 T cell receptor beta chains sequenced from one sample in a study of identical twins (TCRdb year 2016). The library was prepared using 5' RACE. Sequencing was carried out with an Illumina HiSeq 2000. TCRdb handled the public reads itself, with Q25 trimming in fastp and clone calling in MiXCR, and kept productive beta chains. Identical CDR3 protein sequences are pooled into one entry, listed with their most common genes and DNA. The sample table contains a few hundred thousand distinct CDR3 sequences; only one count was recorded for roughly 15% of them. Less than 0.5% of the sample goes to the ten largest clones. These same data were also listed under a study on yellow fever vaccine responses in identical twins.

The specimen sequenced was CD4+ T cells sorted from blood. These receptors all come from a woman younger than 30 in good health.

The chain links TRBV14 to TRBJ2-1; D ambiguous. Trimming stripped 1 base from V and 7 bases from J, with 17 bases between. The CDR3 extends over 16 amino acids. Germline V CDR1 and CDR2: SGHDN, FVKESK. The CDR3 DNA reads TGTGCCAGCAGCCAAGTCGAACCGTTCGATGGTAATGAGCAGTTCTTC. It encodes CASSQVEPFDGNEQFF.

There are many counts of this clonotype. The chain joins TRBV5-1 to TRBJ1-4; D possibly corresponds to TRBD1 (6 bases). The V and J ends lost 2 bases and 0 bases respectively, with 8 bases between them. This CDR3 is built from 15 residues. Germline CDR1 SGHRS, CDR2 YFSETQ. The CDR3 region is CASSFNRATNEKLFF. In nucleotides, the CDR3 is TGCGCCAGCAGCTTTAACAGGGCAACTAATGAAAAACTGTTTTTT.

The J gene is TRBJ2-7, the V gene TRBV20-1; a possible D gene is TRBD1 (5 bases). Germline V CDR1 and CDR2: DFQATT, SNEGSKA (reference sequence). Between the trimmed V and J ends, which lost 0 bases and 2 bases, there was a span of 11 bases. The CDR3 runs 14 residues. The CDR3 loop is CSARDYQGTYEQYV. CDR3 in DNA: TGCAGTGCTAGAGATTATCAGGGTACCTACGAGCAGTACGTC.